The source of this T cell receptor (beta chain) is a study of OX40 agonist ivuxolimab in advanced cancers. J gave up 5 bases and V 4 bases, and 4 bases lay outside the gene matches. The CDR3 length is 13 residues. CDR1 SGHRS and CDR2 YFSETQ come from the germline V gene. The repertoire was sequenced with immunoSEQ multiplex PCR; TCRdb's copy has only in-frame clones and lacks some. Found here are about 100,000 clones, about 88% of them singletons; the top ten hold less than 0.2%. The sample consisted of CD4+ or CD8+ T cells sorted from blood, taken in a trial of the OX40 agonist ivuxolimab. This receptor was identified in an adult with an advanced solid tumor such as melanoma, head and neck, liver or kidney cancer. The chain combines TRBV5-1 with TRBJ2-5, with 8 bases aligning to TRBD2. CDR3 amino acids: CASSGGRRETQYF. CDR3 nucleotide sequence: TGCGCCAGCAGCGGCGGGAGGAGGGAGACCCAGTACTTC.